These 5 T cell receptor beta chains originate from one sample sequenced in a study of blood T cells in healthy people across ages. PCR was performed a second time for about 7 to 12 cycles using a sample-barcoded 5' primer and a J-beta primer mix. One entry per CDR3 protein results from TCRdb running MiXCR on the 5' RACE reads. The data show about 780,000 distinct CDR3 sequences, with 25% to 30% seen just once and 2.5% to 3.5% held by the top ten. The sample was also linked to a second study, of T cells of mothers and their children.

The specimen was blood. These receptors all come from a boy younger than 18 in good health.

This clonotype was seen a handful of times. In DNA form, the CDR3 reads TGTGCCAGCAGCGGTGTACGGGGAATAGAGAACACTGAAGCTTTCTTT. This gives the protein CASSGVRGIENTEAFF. The gene calls are TRBV3-1 and TRBJ1-1; D uncertain. The CDR3 is made up of 16 amino acids. The V end was cut by 5 bases, the J end by 1 base, with 17 bases between. Looked up from germline, CDR1 is LGHDT and CDR2 is YNNKEL (reference sequence).

A few counts support this clonotype. The chain has TRBV10-3 and TRBJ2-1, with 7 bases identical to TRBD2. The germline V gene has CDR1 ENHRY and CDR2 SYGVKD. The CDR3 extends over 16 amino acids. With 3 bases clipped from V and 8 bases from J, the junction kept 13 bases outside the gene matches. The CDR3 loop reads CAISDPLAGDFDEQFF. CDR3 DNA sequence: TGTGCCATCAGTGACCCCTTGGCGGGGGACTTTGATGAGCAGTTCTTC.

This chain links TRBV6-5 with TRBJ2-1; D tentatively fits TRBD1 or TRBD2 (5 bases each). The ends were cut back, 2 bases at V and 2 bases at J, with 7 bases in the middle. The CDR3 has 14 amino acids. The germline CDR1 and CDR2 sequences are MNHEY and SVGAGI. CDR3 protein: CASSYKGPYNEQFF. CDR3 DNA: TGTGCCAGCAGTTACAAGGGACCCTACAATGAGCAGTTCTTC.

This clonotype was picked up a small number of times. V usage is TRBV4-1 and J usage is TRBJ2-5; 8 nucleotides line up with TRBD1. V shed 5 bases, J shed 0 bases, and the junction held 14 bases outside the gene matches. Looked up from germline, CDR1 is MGHRA and CDR2 is YSYEKL. There are 18 residues in the CDR3. The CDR3 sequence: CASSFQGSRDRHQETQYF. In nucleotides, the CDR3 is TGCGCCAGCAGCTTCCAAGGGTCCCGGGACAGGCACCAAGAGACCCAGTACTTC.

The chain has TRBV5-1 and TRBJ1-2; D gene ambiguous. This CDR3 has 17 residues. Trimming pared 4 bases from V and 3 bases from J, leaving 22 bases between. Germline CDR1 is SGHRS and CDR2 is YFSETQ. CDR3 DNA: TGCGCCAGCAGCCTGGACGGGGTGGTTAAGGTCTACTATGGCTACACCTTC. Its translation: CASSLDGVVKVYYGYTF.